This passage covers 23 T cell receptor beta chains from one sample sequenced in a study of T cell responses to AZD1222 COVID-19 vaccine. The data were produced by immunoSEQ multiplex PCR, yet TCRdb's version contains in-frame clones alone and is incomplete. The table lists 190,000 or so clones, under 95% of them singletons, with 0.95% to 1.1% in the top ten. Specimen: peripheral blood, collected 28 days after the second AZD1222 dose. These receptors originate from an adult who received the AZD1222 COVID-19 vaccine.

The rearrangement links TRBV7-2 to TRBJ2-3, with D maybe TRBD2 (6 bases). Germline CDR1 SGHTA, CDR2 FQGNSA. The ends were cut back, 4 bases at V and 1 base at J, with 9 bases in the middle. The CDR3 has 14 amino acids. CDR3 in DNA: TGTGCCAGCAGCTCGTTAGCGGGCACAGATACGCAGTATTTT. Amino acid sequence: CASSSLAGTDTQYF.

The chain recombines TRBV19 with TRBJ1-3; tentative D call: TRBD1 (5 bases). Trimming removed 9 bases from V and 0 bases from J, with 18 bases in between. There are 16 residues in the CDR3. From germline, CDR1 is LNHDA and CDR2 SQIVND (reference sequence). As DNA, the CDR3 is TGTGCCAGCAGGGAGAGGGCTGTTTTCTCTGGAAACACCATATATTTT. It is translated as CASRERAVFSGNTIYF.

The CDR3 region is CASSLNRAWGETQYF. CDR3 DNA: TGTGCCAGCAGCTTAAATCGAGCCTGGGGGGAGACCCAGTACTTC. The chain joins TRBV7-2 to TRBJ2-5; D could derive from TRBD1 or TRBD2 (5 bases each). CDR3 length: 15 residues. The V gene lost 2 bases and the J gene lost 5 bases, with 15 bases spanning the gap. Germline V CDR1 and CDR2: SGHTA, FQGNSA. Variable domain in full (rest from reference TRBV7-2 and TRBJ2-5): GAGVSQSPSNKVTEKGKDVELRCDPISGHTALYWYRQSLGQGLEFLIYFQGNSAPDKSGLPSDRFSAERTGGSVSTLTIQRTQQEDSAVYLCASSLNRAWGETQYFGPGTRLLVL.

The V gene is TRBV7-6, the J gene TRBJ1-2, with D possibly TRBD1 on 5 matching bases. Germline lookup yields CDR1 SGHVS and CDR2 FNYEAQ. The CDR3 runs 13 residues. Trimming removed 5 bases from V and 8 bases from J, with 15 bases in between. CDR3 protein: CASSKGSGHGYTF. The CDR3 region has the DNA TGTGCCAGCAGCAAGGGGTCAGGGCACGGCTACACCTTC.

The chain links TRBV11-2 to TRBJ1-6, with D possibly matching TRBD1 (5 bases). V was shortened by 2 bases and J by 8 bases, with 13 bases between the two germline ends. The germline CDR1 and CDR2 sequences are SGHAT and FQNNGV. The CDR3 loop spans 15 amino acids. The CDR3 is CASSLKQGHYSPLHF. The DNA for the CDR3 is TGTGCCAGCAGCTTAAAGCAAGGACACTATTCACCCCTCCACTTT.

The chain joins TRBV10-3 to TRBJ2-4, with D maybe TRBD1 (5 bases). The germline gives CDR1 ENHRY, CDR2 SYGVKD. The length of the CDR3 is 16 residues. The V gene lost 3 bases and the J gene lost 2 bases, with 14 bases spanning the gap. CDR3 bases: TGTGCCATCAGTGAAGGGGTAGGGGTAACCAAAAACATTCAGTACTTC. Translating gives CAISEGVGVTKNIQYF.

The gene calls are TRBV13 and TRBJ1-2; 10 nucleotides align to TRBD1. The CDR3 length is 16 residues. CDR1 PRHDT and CDR2 FYEKMQ come from the germline V gene (reference sequence). V was pared by 4 bases and J by 7 bases, with 12 bases of the junction left unmatched. CDR3 nucleotide sequence: TGTGCCAGCAGCTCGCCCTCGACAGGGGGCGTTGGTGGCTACACCTTC. This translates into CASSSPSTGGVGGYTF. Variable domain in full (rest from reference TRBV13 and TRBJ1-2): AAGVIQSPRHLIKEKRETATLKCYPIPRHDTVYWYQQGPGQDPQFLISFYEKMQSDKGSIPDRFSAQQFSDYHSELNMSSLELGDSALYFCASSSPSTGGVGGYTFGSGTRLTVV.

This rearrangement joins TRBV7-2 to TRBJ2-1; possibly TRBD1 or TRBD2 for D (5 bases each). The germline V gene has CDR1 SGHTA and CDR2 FQGNSA. CDR3 length equals 17 residues. The V end lost 5 bases, the J end lost 2 bases, and 19 bases lay between the germline ends. CDR3: CASSPPPGTDAYNEQFF. CDR3 sequence (DNA): TGTGCCAGCAGCCCTCCCCCCGGGACGGATGCCTACAATGAGCAGTTCTTC.

This clone was seen just once. V usage is TRBV5-6 and J usage is TRBJ2-2; D is uncertain. Trimming stripped 8 bases from V and 4 bases from J, with 9 bases between. Germline CDR1 reads SGHDT; CDR2 reads YYEEEE. CDR3 length: 12 residues. The CDR3 nucleotides read TGTGCCAGTTCTCGGGCCACCGGGGAGCTGTTTTTT. Translating it yields CASSRATGELFF.

The chain carries TRBV5-1 and TRBJ1-1; a weak D match, TRBD1 (5 bases). Germline CDR1 SGHRS, CDR2 YFSETQ. This CDR3 spans 15 amino acids. V lost 4 bases and J lost 1, with 14 bases in between. The CDR3 region is CASSTNRGENTEAFF. The CDR3 nucleotides read TGCGCCAGCAGCACAAACCGGGGGGAGAACACTGAAGCTTTCTTT.

The chain uses TRBV25-1 and TRBJ1-6; D ambiguous. This CDR3 has 15 residues. V shed 3 bases and J shed 3 bases, with 9 bases lying between them. Per germline, CDR1 MGHDK and CDR2 SYGVNS. The chain's CDR3 is CASSDATDYNSPLHF. The CDR3 nucleotides are TGTGCCAGCAGTGATGCCACAGACTATAATTCACCCCTCCACTTT.

V is TRBV5-5 and J is TRBJ1-3; TRBD1 might be the D (5 bases). V dropped 4 bases and J dropped 0 bases, with 11 bases sitting between them. CDR3 length: 15 amino acids. Germline CDR1 SGHKS, CDR2 YYEKEE (reference sequence). The CDR3 loop is CASSRDFGSGNTIYF. Written as DNA, the CDR3 is TGTGCCAGCAGCAGGGACTTCGGCTCTGGAAACACCATATATTTT.

This clone appeared a single time. The chain combines TRBV4-1 with TRBJ1-1; no definite D call. The CDR3 covers 14 residues. Trimming shortened V by 1 base and J by 4 bases, and 10 bases separated the two germline ends. Per the germline V gene, CDR1 is MGHRA and CDR2 is YSYEKL. The CDR3 nucleotides are TGCGCCAGCAGCCAAGGGGCACACACCACTGAAGCTTTCTTT. This sequence encodes CASSQGAHTTEAFF.

The V gene is TRBV7-3, the J gene TRBJ1-1, with a tentative D call TRBD1 (6 bases). Trimming removed 4 bases from V and 3 bases from J, with 15 bases in between. The CDR3 consists of 15 residues. From germline, CDR1 is SGHTA and CDR2 FQGTGA. The chain's CDR3 is CASSSLGGSDTEAFF. CDR3 coding DNA: TGTGCCAGCAGCTCCCTAGGGGGGTCGGACACTGAAGCTTTCTTT.

This chain links TRBV2 with TRBJ1-4; a weak D match, TRBD1 (5 bases). V lost 7 bases to trimming and J lost 10 bases, with 13 bases between them. CDR1 is SNHLY, CDR2 FYNNEI, per germline. CDR3 length: 12 residues. The CDR3 reads CASIRDRGKLFF. The CDR3 nucleotides read TGTGCCAGCATTAGGGACCGGGGAAAACTGTTTTTT.

CDR3 nucleotide sequence: TGCGCCAGCAGCCAAAACTCAGGGGGTTATTTTGAAAAACTGTTTTTT. Protein product: CASSQNSGGYFEKLFF. The chain employs TRBV4-3 and TRBJ1-4; 7 positions agree with TRBD1. The germline V gene encodes CDR1 LGHNA and CDR2 YSLEER. The CDR3 length is 16 residues. Trimming took 2 bases from V and 7 from J; bases not matched to a gene: 10.

J is TRBJ2-1 and V is TRBV7-2; D gene ambiguous. The CDR3 covers 13 residues. Per the germline V gene, CDR1 is SGHTA and CDR2 is FQGNSA. The germline V and J ends were trimmed by 1 base and 5 bases, with 6 bases remaining between them. CDR3 in amino acids: CASSLGLNNEQFF. DNA of the CDR3: TGTGCCAGCAGCTTAGGGCTAAACAATGAGCAGTTCTTC.

The chain carries TRBV11-2 and TRBJ1-2; D unclear. Germline V CDR1 and CDR2: SGHAT, FQNNGV. The V end lost 0 bases, the J end lost 0 bases, and 5 bases lay between the germline ends. This CDR3 has 14 amino acids. CDR3 sequence reads: CASSLERTNYGYTF. Here the CDR3 DNA reads TGTGCCAGCAGCTTAGAGCGGACTAACTATGGCTACACCTTC.

The chain couples TRBV25-1 to TRBJ1-2, with 8 bases identical to TRBD1. Germline assignment: CDR1 MGHDK and CDR2 SYGVNS. Trimming removed 3 bases from V and 2 bases from J; junction bases left unmatched: 5. CDR3 length: 15 residues. The CDR3 loop is CASSDSWTGNYGYTF. The DNA for the CDR3 is TGTGCCAGCAGTGATTCCTGGACAGGGAACTATGGCTACACCTTC.

The chain is built from TRBV29-1 and TRBJ1-5; no definite D call. V was cut by 2 bases and J by 5 bases, with 10 bases left in between. This CDR3 contains 13 residues. Germline V gene sequence: CDR1 SQVTM, CDR2 ANQGSEA. Here the CDR3 DNA reads TGCAGCGTTGAACGCCCAGCTTATCAGCCCCAGCATTTT. This codes for CSVERPAYQPQHF.

The rearrangement joins TRBV18 to TRBJ1-4; no firm D call. The germline gives CDR1 KGHSH, CDR2 LQKENI. Trimming cost V 8 bases and J 4 bases, with 11 bases left between them. The CDR3 is 13 residues long. The CDR3 is CASLEQLNEKLFF. CDR3 coding DNA: TGTGCCAGCCTAGAACAGCTTAATGAAAAACTGTTTTTT.

This clone was detected only a few times. The rearrangement uses TRBV19 and TRBJ2-3; D may correspond to TRBD1 or TRBD2 (5 bases each). V was clipped by 5 bases and J by 2 bases, with 11 bases between them. This CDR3 has 14 residues. Per the germline V gene, CDR1 is LNHDA and CDR2 is SQIVND (reference sequence). This chain's CDR3 is CASSGTLLTDTQYF. DNA of the CDR3: TGTGCCAGTAGTGGGACCCTCCTCACAGATACGCAGTATTTT.

In DNA, the CDR3 is TGTGCCAGTGGCCGGACGGTTTTGGGCAATCAGCCCCAGCATTTT. Its protein product is CASGRTVLGNQPQHF. The J gene is TRBJ1-5, the V gene TRBV19; D uncertain. Germline CDR1 and CDR2: LNHDA and SQIVND (reference sequence). With 8 bases removed from V and 2 bases from J, the gap between germline ends came to 16 bases. CDR3 length: 15 residues.